Shown below are 15 T cell receptor beta chains from a single sample sequenced in a study of shared clonotypes between healthy human individuals. The protocol was immunoSEQ multiplex PCR, while the TCRdb copy is restricted to in-frame clones and leaves out a portion. The repertoire holds about 2 million clones, with 90% to 95% as singletons. Input material: naive CD4+ T cells sorted from blood. The subset is: CD45RA+ positively selected. The source of these receptors is a man between 18 and 29 years old in good health.

The chain is built from TRBV28 and TRBJ1-2; D is possibly TRBD1 (6 bases). The germline gives CDR1 MDHEN, CDR2 SYDVKM. This CDR3 is built from 14 residues. Trimming removed 5 bases from V and 1 base from J, with 11 bases in between. CDR3 residues: CASSLGQNNYGYTF. In nucleotides, the CDR3 is TGTGCCAGCAGTCTAGGACAGAATAACTATGGCTACACCTTC.

The chain employs TRBV30 and TRBJ1-2, with D possibly matching TRBD1 (6 bases). V was pared by 3 bases and J by 8 bases, with 13 bases between. From germline, CDR1 is GTSNPN and CDR2 SVGIG (reference sequence). The CDR3 loop spans 12 amino acids. The CDR3 nucleotides are TGTGCCTGGAGCGGAGGACAGTGGGGCTACACCTTC. Its translation: CAWSGGQWGYTF.

The chain has TRBV7-2 and TRBJ2-5, with 9 bases that match TRBD1. V shed 5 bases, J shed 7 bases, and the junction held 14 bases outside the gene matches. Germline V gene data show CDR1 as SGHTA and CDR2 as FQGNSA. The CDR3 consists of 16 residues. The CDR3 DNA reads TGTGCCAGCAGCCCAGATTCGGGACAGGGAGGAGTGACCCAGTACTTC. This translates into CASSPDSGQGGVTQYF.

The V gene is TRBV30, the J gene TRBJ1-2; TRBD1 matches 9 bases. Per germline, CDR1 GTSNPN and CDR2 SVGIG (reference sequence). The CDR3 runs to 14 residues. The junction had 6 bases not matched to a gene; V was cut back by 3 bases and J by 4 bases. CDR3: CAWRGGQGSYGYTF. CDR3 sequence (DNA): TGTGCCTGGAGGGGGGGACAGGGCTCCTATGGCTACACCTTC.

This chain links TRBV5-1 with TRBJ2-7; a weak D match, TRBD2 (5 bases). V dropped 2 bases and J dropped 0 bases, with 12 bases sitting between them. The CDR3 loop spans 15 amino acids. Germline CDR1 reads SGHRS; CDR2 reads YFSETQ. Here the CDR3 reads CASSFLSGDSYEQYF. The CDR3 nucleotides are TGCGCCAGCAGCTTTCTTTCCGGGGACTCCTACGAGCAGTACTTC.

The chain combines TRBV7-2 with TRBJ2-3; TRBD2 is a possible D gene (5 bases). CDR3 length: 16 residues. Germline V lookup: CDR1 SGHTA, CDR2 FQGNSA. Trimming took off 5 bases at V and 1 base at J, with 16 bases between the two ends. DNA for the CDR3: TGTGCCAGCAGCCAACGTCTAGCCGGGGGCACAGATACGCAGTATTTT. It yields the protein CASSQRLAGGTDTQYF.

The chain's CDR3 is CASSYSWGRNNEQFF. The DNA for the CDR3 is TGTGCCAGCAGTTACTCTTGGGGGAGAAACAATGAGCAGTTCTTC. The chain recombines TRBV6-5 with TRBJ2-1, with D perhaps being TRBD1 or TRBD2 (5 bases each). The CDR3 has 15 amino acids. Germline lookup yields CDR1 MNHEY and CDR2 SVGAGI. The germline V and J ends were trimmed by 0 bases and 5 bases, with 11 bases remaining between them.

This sequence joins TRBV2 and TRBJ2-3; D gene uncertain. Germline V gene data show CDR1 as SNHLY and CDR2 as FYNNEI. The CDR3 totals 14 residues. V lost 3 bases, J lost 2 bases, and 9 bases lay in between. CDR3 nucleotides: TGTGCCAGCAGTGACAGGAAGATCACAGATACGCAGTATTTT. Its translation: CASSDRKITDTQYF.

This rearrangement joins TRBV11-3 to TRBJ2-5; D is unclear. The CDR3 contains 13 residues. With 4 bases removed from V and 5 bases from J, the gap between germline ends came to 11 bases. The germline V gene encodes CDR1 SGHNT and CDR2 YENEEA. CDR3 sequence reads: CASSYGPGETQYF. CDR3 nucleotides: TGTGCCAGCAGCTACGGACCTGGGGAGACCCAGTACTTC. Drawing the rest from reference TRBV11-3 and TRBJ2-5, the complete variable domain is EAGVVQSPRYKIIEKKQPVAFWCNPISGHNTLYWYLQNLGQGPELLIRYENEEAVDDSQLPKDRFSAERLKGVDSTLKIQPAELGDSAVYLCASSYGPGETQYFGPGTRLLVL.

V usage is TRBV28 and J usage is TRBJ1-2; possibly TRBD1 for D (6 bases). V lost 2 bases and J lost 1, with 23 bases in between. Germline CDR1 reads MDHEN; CDR2 reads SYDVKM. This CDR3 is built from 19 residues. CDR3 region: CASSLLWGAGSLFNYGYTF. The CDR3 region has the DNA TGTGCCAGCAGTTTACTCTGGGGGGCAGGGTCCCTTTTTAACTATGGCTACACCTTC.

The chain carries TRBV14 and TRBJ2-5; D is ambiguous. Between the trimmed V and J ends, which lost 1 base and 5 bases, there was a span of 11 bases. Germline V gene data show CDR1 as SGHDN and CDR2 as FVKESK. This CDR3 comprises 14 residues. CDR3 in DNA: TGTGCCAGCAGCCAAGGACGAAACCTGGAGACCCAGTACTTC. Its protein is CASSQGRNLETQYF.

The sample holds one count of this clone. The chain couples TRBV11-2 to TRBJ2-7; D is uncertain. The CDR3 runs to 13 residues. The ends were cut back, 5 bases at V and 0 bases at J, with 8 bases in the middle. CDR1 and CDR2 (germline): SGHAT, FQNNGV. The CDR3 spells CASSRISSYEQYF. CDR3 DNA: TGTGCCAGCAGCCGGATAAGCTCCTACGAGCAGTACTTC.

Turning to this clone: Other DNA sequences of this sample code for an identical CDR3. The chain carries TRBV5-1 and TRBJ2-7; 10 bases are shared with TRBD2. Trimming took 4 bases from V and 4 from J; bases not matched to a gene: 5. The CDR3 extends over 14 amino acids. Germline V gene sequence: CDR1 SGHRS, CDR2 YFSETQ. The CDR3 loop is CASSLTSGAYEQYF. The CDR3 bases are TGCGCCAGCAGCCTCACTAGCGGGGCGTACGAGCAGTACTTC.

The V call is TRBV7-9, the J call TRBJ1-4, with TRBD1 matching over 8 bases. This CDR3 region has 15 residues. The junction had 8 bases not matched to a gene; V was cut back by 5 bases and J by 6 bases. Germline V CDR1 and CDR2: SEHNR, FQNEAQ (reference sequence). The DNA of the CDR3 is TGTGCCAGCAGCCGGGGGCAGGGGGCGGATGAAAAACTGTTTTTT. Translating gives CASSRGQGADEKLFF.

The rearrangement uses TRBV30 and TRBJ2-7; the match to TRBD1 covers 8 bases. Germline V gene sequence: CDR1 GTSNPN, CDR2 SVGIG (reference sequence). The V and J ends lost 5 bases and 7 bases, in that order; junction bases with no gene match: 4. The CDR3 has 11 amino acids. The CDR3 is CAWGTGWEQYF. Here the CDR3 DNA reads TGTGCCTGGGGGACAGGTTGGGAGCAGTACTTC.